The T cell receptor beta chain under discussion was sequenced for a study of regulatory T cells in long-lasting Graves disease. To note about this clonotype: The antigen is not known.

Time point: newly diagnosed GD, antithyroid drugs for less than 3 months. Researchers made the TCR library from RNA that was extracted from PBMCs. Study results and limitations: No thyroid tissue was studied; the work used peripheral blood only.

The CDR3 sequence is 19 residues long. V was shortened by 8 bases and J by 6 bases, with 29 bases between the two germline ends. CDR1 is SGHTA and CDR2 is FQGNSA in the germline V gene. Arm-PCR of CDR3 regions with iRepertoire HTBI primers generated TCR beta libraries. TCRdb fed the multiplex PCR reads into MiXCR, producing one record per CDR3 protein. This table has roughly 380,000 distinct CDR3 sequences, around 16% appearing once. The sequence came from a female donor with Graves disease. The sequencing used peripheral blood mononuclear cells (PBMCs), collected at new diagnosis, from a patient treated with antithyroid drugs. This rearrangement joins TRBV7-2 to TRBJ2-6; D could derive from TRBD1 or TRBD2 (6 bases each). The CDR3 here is CASSRRTTEAGQVANVLTF. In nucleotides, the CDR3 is TGTGCCAGCTCACGACGGACGACGGAGGCGGGACAAGTGGCCAACGTCCTGACTTTC.